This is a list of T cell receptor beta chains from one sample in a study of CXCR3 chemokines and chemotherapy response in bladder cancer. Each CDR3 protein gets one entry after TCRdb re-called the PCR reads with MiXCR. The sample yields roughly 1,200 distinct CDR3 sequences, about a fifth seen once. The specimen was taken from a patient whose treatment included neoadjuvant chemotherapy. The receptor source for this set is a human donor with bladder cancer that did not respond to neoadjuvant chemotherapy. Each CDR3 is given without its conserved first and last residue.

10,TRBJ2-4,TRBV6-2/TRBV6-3,ASSYEKNIQY
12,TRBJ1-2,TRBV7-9,ASSFQGVIYGYT
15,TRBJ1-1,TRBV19,ASSTPRAGGFNTEAF
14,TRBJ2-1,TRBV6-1,ASSEVGGYTYNEQF
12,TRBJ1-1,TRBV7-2,ASSTPSRYSEAF
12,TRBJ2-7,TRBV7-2,ASSSAGASYEQY
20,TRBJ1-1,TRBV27,ASSLAGASYEQYFGPGTEAF
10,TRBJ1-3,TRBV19,ASSISGNTIY
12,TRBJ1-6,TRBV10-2,ASTLDRGNSPLH
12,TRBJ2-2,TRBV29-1,SVEGGRNTGELF
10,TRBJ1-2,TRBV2,ASSNPVGGYT
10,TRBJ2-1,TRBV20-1,SAFHSPQEQF
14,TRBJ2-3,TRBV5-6,ASSSITGLATDTQY
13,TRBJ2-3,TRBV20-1,SAPSWTSSTDTQY
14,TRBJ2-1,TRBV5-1,ASSGNQGTSYNEQF
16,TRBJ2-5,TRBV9,ASSPFSDLAGGQETQY
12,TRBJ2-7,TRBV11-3,ASSPPGRTYEQY
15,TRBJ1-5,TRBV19,ASSSRQGMRVNQPQH
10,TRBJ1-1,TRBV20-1,SAQGQNTEAF
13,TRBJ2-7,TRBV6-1,ASSEVAGASYEQY
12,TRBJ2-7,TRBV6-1,ASTRTGTSYEQY
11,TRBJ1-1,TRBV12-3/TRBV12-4,ASSFTEVPEAF
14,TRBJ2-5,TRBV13,ASSSPRGGKQETQY
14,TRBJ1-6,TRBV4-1,ASSLPRRTSNSPLH
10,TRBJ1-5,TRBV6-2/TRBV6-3,ASNRDSNQPH
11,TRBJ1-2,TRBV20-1,SARSGHTTGYT
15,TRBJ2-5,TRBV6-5,ASSRRTSGLAGETQY
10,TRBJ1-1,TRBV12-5,ASGLGDRWAF
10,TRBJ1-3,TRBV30,AWKASGNTIY
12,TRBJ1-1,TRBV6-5,ASSPRTGLTEAF
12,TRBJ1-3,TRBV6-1,ASSGTLSGNTIY
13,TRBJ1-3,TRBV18,ASSPTLNSGNTIY
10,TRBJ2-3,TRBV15,ATSRQTDTQY
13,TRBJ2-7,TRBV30,AWTDEGVTGYEQY
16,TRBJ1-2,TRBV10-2,ASSDFRGKGEVNYGYT
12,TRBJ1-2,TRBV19,VPGQGSPSYGYT
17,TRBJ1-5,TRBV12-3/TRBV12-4,ASSYHRMTGGTSNQPQH
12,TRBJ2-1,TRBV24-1,ATSETTGGNEQF
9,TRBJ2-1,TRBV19,ASSTYNEQF
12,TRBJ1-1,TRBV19,ASSVGTGLTEAF
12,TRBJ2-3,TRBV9,ASSAGQGPDTQY
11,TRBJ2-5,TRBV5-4,ASSLAGRETQY
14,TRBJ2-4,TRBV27,ASSLFGTGGKNIRC
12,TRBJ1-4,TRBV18,ASSLGHSDEKLF
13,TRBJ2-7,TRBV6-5,ASRSGWGGLYEQY
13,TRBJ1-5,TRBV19,ASRGLLGSNQPQH
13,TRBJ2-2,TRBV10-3,AISEPVTGTGELF
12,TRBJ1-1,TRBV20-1,SARDRGRGTEAF
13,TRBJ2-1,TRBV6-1,ASSEFLLLRHEQF
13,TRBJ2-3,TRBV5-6,ASSRVYLSTDTQY
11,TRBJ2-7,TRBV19,ASSLTGVYEQY
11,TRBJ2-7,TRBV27,ASSLAASYEQY
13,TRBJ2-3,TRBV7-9,ASSLGDRRTDTQY
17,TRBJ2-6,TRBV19,ASSITGGRGRTGANVLT
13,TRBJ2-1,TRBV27,ASSLAGGPLIEQF
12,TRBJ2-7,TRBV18,ASSPNDRDYEQY
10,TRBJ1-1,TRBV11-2,ASSFSVQGAF
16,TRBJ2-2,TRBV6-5,ASSYRLAGGVRTGELF
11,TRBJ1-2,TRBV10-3,AISGQGSYGYT